A selection of T cell receptor beta chains follows, all from one sample in a study of shared clonotypes between healthy human individuals. Only in-frame clones appear in the TCRdb table, and some are missing; sequencing was by immunoSEQ multiplex PCR. The table includes under 2,500,000 clones, nearly 97% detected once. The source material was naive CD4+ T cells sorted from blood. The receptors derive from a man aged 18 to 30 in good health. Each CDR3 is given with its conserved first and last residue. The D gene is left open where the match is weak. Clone size is shown for a subset of rows, as once, few, many or a class of expanded clone.

v_call	j_call	clone_size	d_call	cdr3_aa	cdr3_nt
TRBV18	TRBJ1-5	.	.	CASSPLAGSNQPQHF	TGTGCCAGCTCACCTCTGGCAGGGAGCAATCAGCCCCAGCATTTT
TRBV5-1	TRBJ1-4	.	TRBD1	CASSLGQGGEKLFF	TGCGCCAGCAGCTTGGGACAGGGAGGGGAAAAACTGTTTTTT
TRBV30	TRBJ1-2	.	TRBD1	CAWSVQGRAGYTF	TGTGCCTGGAGTGTACAGGGGAGGGCTGGCTACACCTTC
TRBV6-1	TRBJ1-1	once	.	CASSGRGHWAEAFF	TGTGCCAGCAGTGGCCGGGGCCACTGGGCTGAAGCTTTCTTT
TRBV5-1	TRBJ1-1	once	TRBD1	CASRRWTGGPEAFF	TGCGCCAGCAGGAGGTGGACAGGGGGCCCTGAAGCTTTCTTT
TRBV18	TRBJ2-3	.	.	CASNTGTGSTDTQYF	TGTGCCAGCAATACCGGGACGGGAAGCACAGATACGCAGTATTTT
TRBV5-1	TRBJ2-6	.	.	CASSLTGKSGANVLTF	TGCGCCAGCAGCTTGACAGGGAAGAGTGGGGCCAACGTCCTGACTTTC
TRBV29-1	TRBJ1-4	.	.	CSTRDATNEKLFF	TGCAGCACGAGAGATGCAACTAATGAAAAACTGTTTTTT
TRBV7-9	TRBJ2-5	.	.	CASSFVLVQETQYF	TGTGCCAGCAGCTTCGTTCTAGTCCAAGAGACCCAGTACTTC
TRBV5-5	TRBJ1-2	.	TRBD1	CASSFNSGTQGARGYTF	TGTGCCAGCAGCTTTAATTCGGGTACACAGGGGGCTAGAGGCTACACCTTC
TRBV5-5	TRBJ1-2	.	.	CASSLHGTGYTF	TGTGCCAGCAGCTTGCATGGGACCGGCTACACCTTC
TRBV28	TRBJ2-1	.	.	CASSLRFSEQFF	TGTGCCAGCAGTCTCCGCTTCTCTGAGCAGTTCTTC
TRBV10-1	TRBJ1-4	.	.	CASSSGDFNEKLFF	TGCGCCAGCAGTTCAGGTGACTTTAATGAAAAACTGTTTTTT
TRBV11-2	TRBJ2-1	.	.	CASSSNSIGEQFF	TGTGCCAGCAGCTCCAACTCAATAGGTGAGCAGTTCTTC
TRBV30	TRBJ2-7	.	.	CAWSWHAQGTYEQYF	TGTGCCTGGTCTTGGCATGCGCAGGGGACCTACGAGCAGTACTTC
TRBV2	TRBJ2-5	.	TRBD2	CASRKQTSGGETQYF	TGTGCCAGCAGGAAACAGACTAGCGGGGGGGAGACCCAGTACTTC
TRBV10-3	TRBJ2-1	.	TRBD1	CAISGDRGSYNEQFF	TGTGCCATCAGTGGCGACAGGGGATCCTACAATGAGCAGTTCTTC